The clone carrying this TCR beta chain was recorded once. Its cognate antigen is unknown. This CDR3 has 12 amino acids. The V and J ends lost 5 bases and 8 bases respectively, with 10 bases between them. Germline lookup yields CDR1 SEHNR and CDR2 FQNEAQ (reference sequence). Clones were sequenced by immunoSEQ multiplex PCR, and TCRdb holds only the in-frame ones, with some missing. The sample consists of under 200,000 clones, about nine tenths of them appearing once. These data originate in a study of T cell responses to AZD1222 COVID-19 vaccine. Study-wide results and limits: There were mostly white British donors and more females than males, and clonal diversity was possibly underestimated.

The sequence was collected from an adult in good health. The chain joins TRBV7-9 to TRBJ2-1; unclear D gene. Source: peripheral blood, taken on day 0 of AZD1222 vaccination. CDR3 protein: CASSLYGDEQFF. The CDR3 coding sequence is TGTGCCAGCAGCCTTTATGGGGATGAGCAGTTCTTC.